This TCR beta chain was captured in a study of neoadjuvant anti-PD-1 for oral cavity cancer. Study at large: Non-progressing patients received a fourth nivolumab dose near day 43, then surgery on days 50-56.

V lost 4 bases, J lost 8 bases, and 10 bases stayed unmatched. The CDR3 consists of 14 residues. Germline CDR1 and CDR2: SGHDT and YYEEEE. Assay used: immunoSEQ multiplex PCR; TCRdb lists only in-frame clones, some missing. This table has approximately 72,000 clones, around 88% appearing once. The gene calls are TRBV5-6 and TRBJ1-2; 8 nucleotides align to TRBD1. The source material was PBMCs, sampled before nivolumab (anti-PD-1) treatment. The clonotype was recovered from a person aged 40 to 85 with oral cavity squamous cell carcinoma. The CDR3 region is CASSTTGVEGGYTF. The CDR3 nucleotides are TGTGCCAGCAGCACGACAGGGGTGGAGGGCGGCTACACCTTC.